These T cell receptor beta chains were read from a single sample in a study of T cell responses to AZD1222 COVID-19 vaccine. TCRdb's table, derived via immunoSEQ multiplex PCR, lists solely in-frame clones and lacks some. Among about 130,000 clones listed, approximately 90% were seen once. This specimen was peripheral blood, taken on day 0 of AZD1222 vaccination. All receptors derive from an adult in good health. Each CDR3 is given with its conserved first and last residue. Each record gives: CDR3 length, V gene, clone size, J gene, D gene, CDR3 protein, CDR3 DNA. The D gene is left open where the match is weak. Clone size, where shown, is once, few, many, or a class for clones that have expanded.

>14|TRBV13|-|TRBJ2-2|-
CASSLDRNTGELFF
TGTGCCAGCAGCTTAGACAGAAACACCGGGGAGCTGTTTTTT
>15|TRBV11-2|-|TRBJ2-7|-
CASSLQRGANYEQYF
TGTGCCAGCAGCTTACAGAGGGGGGCCAACTACGAGCAGTACTTC
>15|TRBV9|-|TRBJ2-3|-
CASSVSSLGTDTQYF
TGTGCCAGCAGCGTTTCCAGTTTGGGCACAGATACGCAGTATTTT
>12|TRBV7-9|-|TRBJ2-7|-
CASSLVSNEQYF
TGTGCCAGCAGCTTAGTTAGTAACGAGCAGTACTTC
>15|TRBV5-1|-|TRBJ1-1|-
CASSLSGQRNTEAFF
TGCGCCAGCAGCTTGTCTGGACAGAGGAACACTGAAGCTTTCTTT
>13|TRBV7-9|-|TRBJ1-1|TRBD1
CASSNRGNTEAFF
TGTGCCAGCTCGAACAGGGGAAACACTGAAGCTTTCTTT
>15|TRBV4-1|-|TRBJ1-5|-
CASSQAGGGNQPQHF
TGCGCCAGCAGCCAAGCAGGCGGGGGCAATCAGCCCCAGCATTTT
>13|TRBV29-1|-|TRBJ1-4|TRBD1
CSTRQGIGEKLFF
TGCAGCACGAGACAGGGGATTGGGGAAAAACTGTTTTTT
>13|TRBV29-1|-|TRBJ1-5|TRBD1
CSVYTGGNQPQHF
TGCAGCGTTTATACAGGGGGCAATCAGCCCCAGCATTTT
>14|TRBV10-3|once|TRBJ1-2|TRBD1
CAISPDRGLIGYTF
TGTGCCATCAGCCCGGACAGGGGGCTGATTGGCTACACCTTC
>13|TRBV11-2|-|TRBJ1-1|-
CAEADNMNTEAFF
TGTGCAGAGGCAGATAACATGAACACTGAAGCTTTCTTT
>16|TRBV5-1|-|TRBJ1-1|TRBD1
CASSPDPTGSGTEAFF
TGCGCCAGCAGCCCAGACCCGACAGGGAGTGGCACTGAAGCTTTCTTT
>17|TRBV4-1|-|TRBJ2-2|-
CASSQGPPGGSTGELFF
TGCGCCAGCAGCCAAGGCCCCCCCGGGGGCAGCACCGGGGAGCTGTTTTTT
>16|TRBV11-3|-|TRBJ2-1|TRBD1
CASSFRDRAPYNEQFF
TGTGCCAGCAGCTTCCGGGACAGGGCCCCCTACAATGAGCAGTTCTTC
>14|TRBV6-6|-|TRBJ1-5|TRBD1
CASSRQGGNQPQHF
TGTGCCAGCAGCCGACAGGGCGGCAATCAGCCCCAGCATTTT
>13|TRBV19|-|TRBJ1-4|TRBD1
CASSRDRGEKLFF
TGTGCCAGTAGCCGGGACAGGGGAGAAAAACTGTTTTTT
>12|TRBV20-1|-|TRBJ1-2|-
CSASLQSAGYTF
TGCAGTGCTAGTTTACAGTCCGCTGGCTACACCTTC
>14|TRBV10-1|-|TRBJ2-3|TRBD2
CASRAGGSTDTQYF
TGCGCCAGCAGAGCGGGGGGGAGCACAGATACGCAGTATTTT
>16|TRBV5-1|-|TRBJ2-1|-
CASSWGGSSSYNEQFF
TGCGCCAGCTCCTGGGGCGGGTCGAGCTCCTACAATGAGCAGTTCTTC
>14|TRBV29-1|-|TRBJ1-5|TRBD1
CSVGQGDSNQPQHF
TGCAGCGTTGGACAGGGGGATAGCAATCAGCCCCAGCATTTT
>15|TRBV6-5|-|TRBJ2-1|-
CASSLGPQAYNEQFF
TGTGCCAGCAGCCTGGGACCCCAAGCCTACAATGAGCAGTTCTTC
>17|TRBV12-5|-|TRBJ2-5|TRBD1
CASGLVLPRGHQETQYF
TGTGCTAGTGGTTTGGTACTACCCAGGGGGCACCAAGAGACCCAGTACTTC
>16|TRBV5-1|-|TRBJ2-3|TRBD2
CASSLESGGAIDTQYF
TGCGCCAGCAGCTTGGAGAGCGGGGGGGCCATAGATACGCAGTATTTT
>13|TRBV12-5|once|TRBJ1-5|TRBD1
CASGLEQGQPQHF
TGTGCTAGTGGTTTGGAACAGGGGCAGCCCCAGCATTTT
>13|TRBV2|-|TRBJ1-3|-
CASSAGDGNTIYF
TGTGCCAGCAGCGCAGGGGATGGAAACACCATATATTTT